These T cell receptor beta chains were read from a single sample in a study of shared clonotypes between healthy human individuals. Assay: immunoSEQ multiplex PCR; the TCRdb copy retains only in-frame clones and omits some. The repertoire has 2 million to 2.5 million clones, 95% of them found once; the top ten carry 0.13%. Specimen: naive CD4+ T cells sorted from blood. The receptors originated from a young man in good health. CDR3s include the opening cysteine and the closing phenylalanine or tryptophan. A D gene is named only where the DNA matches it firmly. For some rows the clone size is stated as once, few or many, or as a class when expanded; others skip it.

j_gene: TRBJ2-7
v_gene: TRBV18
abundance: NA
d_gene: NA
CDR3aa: CASSPQGGSSYEQYF
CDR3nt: TGTGCCAGCTCACCACAGGGGGGAAGCTCCTACGAGCAGTACTTC

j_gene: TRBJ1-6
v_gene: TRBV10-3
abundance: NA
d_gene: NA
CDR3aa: CAISESDNGISPLHF
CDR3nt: TGTGCCATCAGTGAGTCTGACAATGGTATTTCACCCCTCCACTTT

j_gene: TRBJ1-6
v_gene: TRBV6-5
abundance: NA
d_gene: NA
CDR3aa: CASSPGGALNSPLHF
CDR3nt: TGTGCCAGCAGTCCCGGGGGGGCCTTGAATTCACCCCTCCACTTT

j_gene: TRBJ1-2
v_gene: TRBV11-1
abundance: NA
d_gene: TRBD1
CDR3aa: CASSLATGGAEGYTF
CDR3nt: TGTGCCAGCAGCTTAGCCACAGGGGGCGCGGAAGGCTACACCTTC

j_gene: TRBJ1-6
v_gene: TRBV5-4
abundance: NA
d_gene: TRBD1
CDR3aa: CASRGTGINSPLHF
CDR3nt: TGTGCCAGCAGAGGGACAGGGATTAATTCACCCCTCCACTTT

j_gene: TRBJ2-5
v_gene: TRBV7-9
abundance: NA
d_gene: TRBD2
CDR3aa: CASSPSGLAGRETQYF
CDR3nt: TGTGCCAGCAGCCCTTCGGGGCTAGCGGGAAGAGAGACCCAGTACTTC

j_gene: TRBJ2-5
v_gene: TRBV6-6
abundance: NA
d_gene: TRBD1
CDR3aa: CASRHYRGRETQYF
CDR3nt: TGTGCCAGCAGGCACTACAGGGGCCGAGAGACCCAGTACTTC

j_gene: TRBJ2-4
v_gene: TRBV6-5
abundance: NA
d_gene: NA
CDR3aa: CASSDGSPKNIQYF
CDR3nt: TGTGCCAGCAGTGACGGGAGTCCCAAAAACATTCAGTACTTC

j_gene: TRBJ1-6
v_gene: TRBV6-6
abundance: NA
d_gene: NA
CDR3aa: CASSPDTGYSPLHF
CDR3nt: TGTGCCAGCAGCCCTGATACTGGATATTCACCCCTCCACTTT

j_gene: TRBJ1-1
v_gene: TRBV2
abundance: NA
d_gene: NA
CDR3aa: CASSEANGNTEAFF
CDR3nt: TGTGCCAGCAGTGAAGCAAACGGGAACACTGAAGCTTTCTTT

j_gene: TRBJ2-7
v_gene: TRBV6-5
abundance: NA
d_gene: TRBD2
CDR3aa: CASSTSGRSSYEQYF
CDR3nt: TGTGCCAGCAGTACTAGCGGGAGGTCGTCCTACGAGCAGTACTTC

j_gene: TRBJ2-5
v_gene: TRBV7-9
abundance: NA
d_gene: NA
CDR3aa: CASSLGSKETQYF
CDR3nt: TGTGCCAGCAGCTTAGGCTCGAAAGAGACCCAGTACTTC

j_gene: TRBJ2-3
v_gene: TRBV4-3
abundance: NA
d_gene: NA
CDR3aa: CASSQDWGSTGTDTQYF
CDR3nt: TGCGCCAGCAGCCAAGATTGGGGTTCAACTGGCACAGATACGCAGTATTTT

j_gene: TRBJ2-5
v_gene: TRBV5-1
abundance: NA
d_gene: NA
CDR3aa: CASSPQTSQETQYF
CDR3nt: TGCGCCAGCAGCCCGCAAACTAGTCAAGAGACCCAGTACTTC

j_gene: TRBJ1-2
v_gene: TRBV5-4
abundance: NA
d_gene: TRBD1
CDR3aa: CASSLETGGGYTF
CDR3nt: TGTGCCAGCAGCTTGGAGACAGGGGGTGGCTACACCTTC

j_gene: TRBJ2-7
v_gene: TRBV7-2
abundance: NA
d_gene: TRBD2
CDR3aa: CASSRKPSGGAYEQYF
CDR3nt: TGTGCCAGCAGCCGAAAGCCTAGCGGGGGTGCCTACGAGCAGTACTTC

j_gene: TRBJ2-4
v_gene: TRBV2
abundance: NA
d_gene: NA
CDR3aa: CASSEGPALAKNIQYF
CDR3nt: TGTGCCAGCAGTGAAGGGCCGGCACTAGCCAAAAACATTCAGTACTTC

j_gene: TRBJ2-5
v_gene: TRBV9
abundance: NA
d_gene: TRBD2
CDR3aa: CASSVAAGVTETQYF
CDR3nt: TGTGCCAGCAGCGTAGCCGCGGGGGTGACGGAGACCCAGTACTTC

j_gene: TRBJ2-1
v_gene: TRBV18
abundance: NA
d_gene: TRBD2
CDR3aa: CASSPRAGLAGGDEQFF
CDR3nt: TGTGCCAGCTCACCTCGAGCGGGACTAGCGGGTGGCGATGAGCAGTTCTTC

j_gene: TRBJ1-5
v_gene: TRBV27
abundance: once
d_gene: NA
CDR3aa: CASSPDRGNQPQHF
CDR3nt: TGTGCCAGCAGTCCTGACAGAGGCAATCAGCCCCAGCATTTT

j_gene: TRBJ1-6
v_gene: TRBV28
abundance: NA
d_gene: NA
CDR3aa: CASSLFRLAYNSPLHF
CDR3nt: TGTGCCAGCAGTTTATTTAGGTTAGCCTATAATTCACCCCTCCACTTT

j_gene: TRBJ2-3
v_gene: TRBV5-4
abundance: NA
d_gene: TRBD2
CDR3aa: CASSAGTSGTDTQYF
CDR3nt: TGTGCCAGCAGCGCCGGGACTAGCGGGACAGATACGCAGTATTTT

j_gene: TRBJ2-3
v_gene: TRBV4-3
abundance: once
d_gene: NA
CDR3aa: CASSQDSGSSTDTQYF
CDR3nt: TGCGCCAGCAGCCAAGATTCAGGGTCTAGCACAGATACGCAGTATTTT

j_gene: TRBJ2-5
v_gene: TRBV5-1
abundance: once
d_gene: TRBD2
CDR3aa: CASSLGNLAGDPLETQYF
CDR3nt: TGCGCCAGCAGCTTGGGAAACCTAGCGGGGGACCCCTTGGAGACCCAGTACTTC

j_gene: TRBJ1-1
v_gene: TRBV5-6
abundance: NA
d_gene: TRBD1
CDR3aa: CASSLGDRDLFTEAFF
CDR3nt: TGTGCCAGCAGCTTGGGGGACAGGGACCTTTTTACTGAAGCTTTCTTT

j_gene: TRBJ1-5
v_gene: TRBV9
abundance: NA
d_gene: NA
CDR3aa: CASSVDGGMGQPQHF
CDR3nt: TGTGCCAGCAGCGTAGATGGGGGGATGGGTCAGCCCCAGCATTTT

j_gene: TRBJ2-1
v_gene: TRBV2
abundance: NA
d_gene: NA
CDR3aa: CASSDDLIGLHEQFF
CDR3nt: TGTGCCAGCAGTGACGACTTAATCGGTCTCCATGAGCAGTTCTTC

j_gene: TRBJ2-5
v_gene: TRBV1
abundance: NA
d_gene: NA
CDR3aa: CTSSPPSRARETQYF
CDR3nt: TGCACCAGCAGCCCGCCCTCTCGTGCGCGAGAGACCCAGTACTTC

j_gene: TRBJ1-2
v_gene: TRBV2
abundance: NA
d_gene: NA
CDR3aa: CASSEGDYGYTF
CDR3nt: TGTGCCAGCAGTGAGGGGGACTATGGCTACACCTTC

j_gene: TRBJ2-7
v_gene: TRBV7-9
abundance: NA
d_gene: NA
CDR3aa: CASSFRESSYEQYF
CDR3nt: TGTGCCAGCAGCTTCAGGGAAAGCTCCTACGAGCAGTACTTC

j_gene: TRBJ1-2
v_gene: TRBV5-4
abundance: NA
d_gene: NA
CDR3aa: CASRAAALYGYTF
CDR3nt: TGTGCCAGCAGGGCGGCGGCGCTTTACGGCTACACCTTC

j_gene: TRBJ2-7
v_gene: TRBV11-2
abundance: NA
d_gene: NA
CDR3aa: CASSLFVTISYEQYF
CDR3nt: TGTGCCAGCAGCTTATTCGTCACTATCTCCTACGAGCAGTACTTC

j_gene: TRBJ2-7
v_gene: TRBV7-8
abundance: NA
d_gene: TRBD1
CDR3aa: CASSLGDRGEQYF
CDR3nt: TGTGCCAGCAGCTTAGGTGACAGGGGAGAGCAGTACTTC

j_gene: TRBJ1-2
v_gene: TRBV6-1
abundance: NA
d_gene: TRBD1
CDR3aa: CASTKTGGTLSF
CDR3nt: TGTGCCAGCACCAAAACAGGGGGCACACTGTCCTTC

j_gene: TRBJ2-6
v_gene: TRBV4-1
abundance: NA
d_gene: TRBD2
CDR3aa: CASSQSSGRNGANVLTF
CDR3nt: TGCGCCAGCAGCCAGTCTAGCGGGAGAAACGGGGCCAACGTCCTGACTTTC

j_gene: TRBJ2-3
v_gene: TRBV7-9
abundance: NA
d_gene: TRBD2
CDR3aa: CASSHGTSGKDTQYF
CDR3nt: TGTGCCAGCAGCCACGGGACTAGCGGAAAAGATACGCAGTATTTT

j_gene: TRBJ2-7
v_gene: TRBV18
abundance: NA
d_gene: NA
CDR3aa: CASSRGTQSYEQYF
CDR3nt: TGTGCCAGCTCACGGGGGACGCAGTCCTACGAGCAGTACTTC

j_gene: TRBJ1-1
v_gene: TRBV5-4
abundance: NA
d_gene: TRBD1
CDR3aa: CASSRGGGSPNTEAFF
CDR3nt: TGTGCCAGCAGCCGGGGAGGGGGCTCTCCGAACACTGAAGCTTTCTTT

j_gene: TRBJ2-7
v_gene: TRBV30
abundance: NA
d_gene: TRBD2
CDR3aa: CAWSVRGGGEQYF
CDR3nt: TGTGCCTGGAGTGTACGTGGGGGAGGGGAGCAGTACTTC

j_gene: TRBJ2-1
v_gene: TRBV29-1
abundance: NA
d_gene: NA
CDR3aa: CSVRWSSYNEQFF
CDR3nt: TGCAGCGTTCGCTGGAGCTCCTACAATGAGCAGTTCTTC

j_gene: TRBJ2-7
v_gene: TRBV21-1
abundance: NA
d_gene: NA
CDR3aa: CASSPDREGYEQYF
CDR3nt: TGTGCCAGCAGCCCGGACAGGGAAGGGTACGAGCAGTACTTC

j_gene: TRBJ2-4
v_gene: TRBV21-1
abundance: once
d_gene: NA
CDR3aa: CASSTGTSTGHIQYF
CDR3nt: TGTGCCAGCAGCACTGGTACTAGCACTGGGCACATTCAGTACTTC

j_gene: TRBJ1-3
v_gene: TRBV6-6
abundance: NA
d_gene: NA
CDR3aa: CASIREGTGNTIYF
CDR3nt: TGTGCCAGCATTAGGGAAGGCACTGGAAACACCATATATTTT

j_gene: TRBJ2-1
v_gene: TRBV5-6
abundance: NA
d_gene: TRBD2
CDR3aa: CASDRREGLDEQFF
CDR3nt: TGTGCCTCCGATCGGCGGGAGGGTTTGGATGAGCAGTTCTTC

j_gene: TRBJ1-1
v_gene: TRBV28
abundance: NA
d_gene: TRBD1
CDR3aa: CASSLGDREGGEAFF
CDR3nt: TGTGCCAGCAGTTTAGGGGACAGGGAAGGAGGGGAAGCTTTCTTT

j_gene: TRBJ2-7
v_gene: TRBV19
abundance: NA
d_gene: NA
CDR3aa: CASSQKYGTVTAYEQYF
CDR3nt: TGTGCCAGTAGTCAGAAGTACGGGACCGTCACAGCCTACGAGCAGTACTTC

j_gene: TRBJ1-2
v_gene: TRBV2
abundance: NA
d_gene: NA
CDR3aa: CASSDTAGYTF
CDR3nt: TGTGCCAGCAGTGATACAGCCGGCTACACCTTC

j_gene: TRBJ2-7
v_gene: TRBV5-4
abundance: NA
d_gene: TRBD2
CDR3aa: CASSRTSGGGEQYF
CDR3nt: TGTGCCAGCAGCCGGACTAGCGGGGGAGGTGAGCAGTACTTC

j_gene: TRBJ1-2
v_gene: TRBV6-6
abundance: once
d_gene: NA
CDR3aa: CASRNGWELGGYTF
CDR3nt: TGTGCCAGCAGGAACGGTTGGGAATTGGGTGGCTACACCTTC

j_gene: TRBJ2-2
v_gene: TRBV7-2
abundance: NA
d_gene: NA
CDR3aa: CASSPEGGTTGELFF
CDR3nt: TGTGCCAGCAGCCCGGAGGGGGGTACCACCGGGGAGCTGTTTTTT